This T cell receptor beta chain appears in the sequencing data of a study of T cells in localized non-small cell lung cancer. V lost 4 bases to trimming and J lost 2 bases; unmatched junction nucleotides: 5. Germline CDR1 is SGHNT and CDR2 is YYREEE (reference sequence). The CDR3 extends over 14 amino acids. Study outcomes and limitations: Higher adjacent-lung clonality was associated with shorter survival. Sequencing was limited to one tumor region, leaving the possibility of heterogeneity open. Uninvolved adjacent lung showed higher T cell clonality than tumor. Adjacent lung tissue had a median roughly 52 of the top 100 clones found in the tumor.

About this clone: Its specificity is unknown.

Produced via immunoSEQ multiplex PCR; TCRdb's table is partial and in-frame only. The sample carries 70,000 to 85,000 clones, around 85% recorded once. This sequence joins TRBV5-4 and TRBJ2-5, with 7 bases lining up with TRBD2. Sequencing used peripheral blood, obtained before any cancer treatment. The source of this sequence is a female donor at least 60 years old with stage I lung adenocarcinoma. Written as DNA, the CDR3 is TGTGCCAGCAGCCGGCCTAGCGGTCAAGAGACCCAGTACTTC. Its translation: CASSRPSGQETQYF.